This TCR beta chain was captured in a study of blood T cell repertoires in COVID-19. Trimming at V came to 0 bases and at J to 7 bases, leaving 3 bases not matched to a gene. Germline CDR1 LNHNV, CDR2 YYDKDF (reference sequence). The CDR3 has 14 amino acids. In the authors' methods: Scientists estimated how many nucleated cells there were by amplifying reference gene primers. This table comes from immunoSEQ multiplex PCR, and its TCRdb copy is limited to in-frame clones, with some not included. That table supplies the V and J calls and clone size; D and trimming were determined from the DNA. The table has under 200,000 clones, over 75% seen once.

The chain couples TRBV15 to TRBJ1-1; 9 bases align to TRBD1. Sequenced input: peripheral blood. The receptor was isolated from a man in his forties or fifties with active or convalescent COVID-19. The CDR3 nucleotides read TGTGCCACCAGCAGAGATCGGACAGGGGTTGAAGCTTTCTTT. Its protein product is CATSRDRTGVEAFF.